Listed below are T cell receptor beta chains from one sample, sequenced in a study of shared clonotypes between healthy human individuals. Libraries were prepared by immunoSEQ multiplex PCR; TCRdb keeps only in-frame clonotypes and omits some of them. The table shows more than 2 million clones, with 93% occurring only once. The sequencing input was naive CD8+ T cells from PBMCs. Receptors originate from a man younger than 35 in good health. Some clones in this sample may be carry-over from other donors' samples. CDR3s include the opening cysteine and the closing phenylalanine or tryptophan. D genes are given only for firm matches. Rows may omit the clone size; those that give it use once, few, many or a size class.

D | size | J | V | DNA | CDR3
- | - | TRBJ2-5 | TRBV5-8 | TGTGCCAGCAGCTTTCGCTTCGGGGAGGAGACCCAGTACTTC | CASSFRFGEETQYF
- | few | TRBJ1-1 | TRBV9 | TGTGCCAGCAGTGAGGGCCAGAACACTGAAGCTTTCTTT | CASSEGQNTEAFF
TRBD1 | - | TRBJ2-1 | TRBV9 | TGTGCCAGCAGCCACGGGACAGGGGCGAAAAATGAGCAGTTCTTC | CASSHGTGAKNEQFF
- | - | TRBJ2-7 | TRBV14 | TGTGCCAGCAGCCAAAACGCAATCGAGCAGTACTTC | CASSQNAIEQYF
- | - | TRBJ1-1 | TRBV21-1 | TGTGCCAGCAATTACAACAGACAGGGGGACACTGAAGCTTTCTTT | CASNYNRQGDTEAFF
TRBD2 | - | TRBJ2-7 | TRBV6-5 | TGTGCCAGCAGTTACTCGGGGGGGGGCTACGAGCAGTACTTC | CASSYSGGGYEQYF
- | once | TRBJ1-4 | TRBV5-8 | TGTGCCAGCAGCCCAACGGCAGAGAGCAATGAAAAACTGTTTTTT | CASSPTAESNEKLFF
TRBD1 | - | TRBJ1-5 | TRBV27 | TGTGCCAGCAGTCCACGTGCGGGACAGCCGAATCAGCCCCAGCATTTT | CASSPRAGQPNQPQHF
TRBD2 | - | TRBJ2-3 | TRBV5-1 | TGCGCCAGCAGCTTGGGTCCCGCGGGGGAGGGAGTCACAGATACGCAGTATTTT | CASSLGPAGEGVTDTQYF
TRBD2 | - | TRBJ2-7 | TRBV18 | TGTGCCAGCTCCCCTCCGACTAGCGGGAGACCCTACGAGCAGTACTTC | CASSPPTSGRPYEQYF
- | once | TRBJ2-7 | TRBV4-2 | TGTGCCAGCAGCCAGTGGGGCGGAGAGGAGTCCTACGAGCAGTACTTC | CASSQWGGEESYEQYF
TRBD1 | - | TRBJ2-7 | TRBV28 | TGTGCCAGCAGGGGGACAGGGTCCTACGAGCAGTACTTC | CASRGTGSYEQYF
- | - | TRBJ2-3 | TRBV27 | TGTGCCAGCAGTATGCAGGACCGGGGCACAGATACGCAGTATTTT | CASSMQDRGTDTQYF
TRBD1 | - | TRBJ2-2 | TRBV7-7 | TGTGCCAGCAGCTTCGCGGACAGGGCGAGCACCGGGGAGCTGTTTTTT | CASSFADRASTGELFF
TRBD2 | - | TRBJ2-7 | TRBV7-2 | TGTGCCAGCAGCCTACTAGCGAGATCCTACGAGCAGTACTTC | CASSLLARSYEQYF
- | - | TRBJ1-5 | TRBV9 | TGTGCCAGCAGCGTAGGGTCTTATCAGCCCCAGCATTTT | CASSVGSYQPQHF
- | - | TRBJ1-2 | TRBV29-1 | TGCAGCGTTGATCACGGCGGCCCCAACTATGGCTACACCTTC | CSVDHGGPNYGYTF
- | - | TRBJ2-5 | TRBV2 | TGTGCCAGCAGTGAAGTATGGATTGGCGAGACCCAGTACTTC | CASSEVWIGETQYF
- | - | TRBJ2-3 | TRBV28 | TGTGCCAGCGGAAGGGGGTCGGGGGGCACAGATACGCAGTATTTT | CASGRGSGGTDTQYF
- | - | TRBJ1-2 | TRBV11-2 | TGTGCCAGCAGCTTGAGGTCAGACTATGGCTACACCTTC | CASSLRSDYGYTF
- | - | TRBJ2-7 | TRBV25-1 | TGTGCCAGCAGAGGAGGGGGCGAGTACGAGCAGTACTTC | CASRGGGEYEQYF
- | - | TRBJ2-7 | TRBV7-2 | TGTGCCAGCAGCGTATACGGAGGCTCCTACGAGCAGTACTTC | CASSVYGGSYEQYF
TRBD2 | - | TRBJ2-7 | TRBV28 | TGTGCCAGCAGGGGACTAGCGGGTCCCTACGAGCAGTACTTC | CASRGLAGPYEQYF
- | - | TRBJ1-1 | TRBV7-9 | TGTGCCAGCAGCCCCCGGACGGTGAACACTGAAGCTTTCTTT | CASSPRTVNTEAFF
TRBD1 | - | TRBJ2-1 | TRBV7-2 | TGTGCCAGCAGCTCCAGGACAGGGTTGTTATACAATGAGCAGTTCTTC | CASSSRTGLLYNEQFF
- | once | TRBJ2-7 | TRBV27 | TGTGCCAGCAGTTCCCGGCCCCTTGGGAGGGAGCAGTACTTC | CASSSRPLGREQYF
- | - | TRBJ2-6 | TRBV14 | TGTGCCAGCAGCGACCCCAGGGAGGCTGGGGCCAACGTCCTGACTTTC | CASSDPREAGANVLTF
- | - | TRBJ2-3 | TRBV14 | TGTGCCAGCAGCCAAGCTATGTGGGATGGCACAGATACGCAGTATTTT | CASSQAMWDGTDTQYF